This T cell receptor (beta chain) was observed in a study of blood T cell repertoires in COVID-19. Study-level information: The origin of the acute and convalescent COVID-19 samples was the United States, Italy and Spain. Sources were T cells, B-cell-depleted T cells, or PBMCs; the material itself was cDNA or gDNA.

In the source study's methods: It was from reference gene primer amplification that nucleated cell counts were estimated. Some clones are missing from TCRdb's copy, which holds only in-frame ones; the method was immunoSEQ multiplex PCR. Clone size and V and J calls were adopted from that table, with D and trimming inferred from the DNA. The top ten clones hold about two fifths of a sample with about 150,000 clones, approximately 80% of them seen once. Sequenced input: peripheral blood. The receptor's source is a human donor in a cohort sampled during active COVID-19.

This CDR3 is CASSGGTGMNTEAFF. The CDR3, as DNA: TGCGCCAGCAGCGGGGGGACAGGGATGAACACTGAAGCTTTCTTT. The chain uses TRBV5-1 and TRBJ1-1; TRBD1 matches 9 bases. The CDR3 contains 15 residues. Germline CDR1 reads SGHRS; CDR2 reads YFSETQ. The J segment lost 0 bases and the V segment lost 4 bases, leaving 4 bases of the junction unmatched.